The T cell receptor (beta chain) described here comes from a study of blood T cell repertoires in COVID-19 (dated by TCRdb to 2018 to 2021). Turning to the overall study: The collaborator samples originated in the United States, Italy and Spain and spanned the acute and convalescent phases of COVID-19. Samples were obtained from the ongoing ImmuneRACE study (first 160 participants) and from roughly 1,300 subjects provided by 6 global collaborators. Where HLA class I and class II types were available, the types were taken from metadata supplied by the sample provider, not from assay-based typing. Nearly every sample came with metadata listing a de-identified subject ID, COVID-19 status, age in years and sex. The repertoires were released in a freely available public database intended as a resource for research on the immune response to SARS-CoV-2. The material from the prospective study consisted of cDNA or gDNA derived from T cells, B-cell-depleted T cells, or PBMCs. Subjects who had been exposed to COVID-19, were actively infected with it, or had recovered from it provided the deeply sampled blood TCRbeta repertoires that made up the dataset.

TCRbeta CDR3 regions were amplified from genomic DNA using the immunoSEQ Assay, a bias-controlled multiplex PCR. The paper's data handling went like this. Within the assay, amplification of reference gene primers was used to estimate how many nucleated cells each sample contained. To quantify the absolute abundance of each unique TCRbeta CDR3 rearrangement, sequence reads were collapsed and filtered. For each sample, productive Simpson clonality was calculated by taking the square root of Simpson's diversity index across productive rearrangements. TCRdb provides this immuneACCESS table in a form limited to in-frame rearrangements. Some clones are lacking; in checked studies, under half of them reflect an unresolved V gene, and why the rest are absent is not known. The V and J calls and clone size come from that table; D and trimming were worked out from the DNA. The sample yields about 110,000 clones; about 90% were counted once. The biggest ten clones account for about 5.3% of the sample.

In regard to this clone: The antigen it binds to is not known. Base qualities are not recorded, but no much larger clone differs from it by a single base.

Each collaborating institution followed its own protocols to collect whole blood in K2EDTA tubes. For TCRbeta analysis, collaborators shipped samples as frozen whole blood, isolated PBMCs, or DNA extracted from either of those sample types. The investigation overall reported the following: The quantity of clinical and demographic metadata differed by source and by participant and was supplied without curation.

The CDR3 runs 15 residues from the cysteine to the phenylalanine. The DNA shown is the 45-base CDR3, in frame from base 1. From the germline V gene, CDR1 is SGDLS and CDR2 is YYNGEE. V is reduced by 0 bases and J by 1 base, leaving a spacing of 10 bases between them. The clonotype originates from a man between 40 and 49 years old with active or convalescent COVID-19. This chain is built from TRBV9 and TRBJ2-5; the D gene assignment is ambiguous. The specimen sequenced was peripheral blood. The DNA is TGTGCCAGCAGCGTAGAGTCAGGCATCCAAGAGACCCAGTACTTC. This yields the protein CASSVESGIQETQYF.